The rows below give T cell receptor beta chains drawn from one sample of a study of CD4 and CD8 cells across lung adenocarcinoma regions. Via MiXCR, TCRdb re-called the PCR reads, giving one row per CDR3 protein. Altogether about 5,300 distinct CDR3 sequences are present, around 68% being singletons, with the ten largest covering about 24%. Source material: CD4+ T cells from the center of a lung tumor. These receptors were collected from a female donor with lung adenocarcinoma. The CD4 and CD8 labels of this study may be unreliable. Both conserved end residues are trimmed from each CDR3. The D gene is left open where the match is weak.

V gene	D gene	CDR3 protein
TRBV6-1	NA	ASSEDLKTQRCEQY
TRBV10-1	NA	ASSESQAPSPEAF
TRBV6-5	TRBD2	ASSYSGGRGNTGELF
TRBV11-2	NA	ASSLFSDSYTGELF
TRBV6-1	NA	ASGRTNSPLH
TRBV6-5	TRBD1	ASSSHQGVETQY
TRBV6-1	NA	ATSLGPSRGGEQY
TRBV6-1	TRBD2	ASSPPGLIQWEQF
TRBV7-2	TRBD2	ASSLDPAGINGELF
TRBV7-2	TRBD2	ASSSPRGGGAHETQY
TRBV7-2	NA	ASRGREGGDTDTQY
TRBV6-5	NA	ASSYYYEQY
TRBV6-2/TRBV6-3	NA	ASRTHQGSDPLGQF
TRBV6-2/TRBV6-3	NA	ASSSIRELADTQY
TRBV10-3	NA	AITYRDRPYNEQF
TRBV11-1	NA	ASSLGQVGEQF
TRBV7-8	TRBD1	ASTGTGKKTQY
TRBV6-5	TRBD1	ASSSRDRVHEQY
TRBV6-5	TRBD1	ASSYSGTGPDEQF
TRBV10-3	TRBD1	AIRQGSFNEQY
TRBV3-1	TRBD2	ASSQALAGTDTQY
TRBV7-2	NA	ASSLAVGGGQETQY
TRBV6-1	NA	ASNTGANYNSPLH
TRBV6-1	NA	ASRAGRSSYNEQF
TRBV7-2	NA	ASSLAKMDEQF
TRBV7-9	NA	ASSYQLGTSTDTQY
TRBV6-1	NA	ASSPLMMGGYNEQF
TRBV6-1	NA	ASRAGELF
TRBV12-3/TRBV12-4	NA	ASSFLSYNEQF
TRBV6-1	TRBD2	ASIPSGRVWFAQY
TRBV11-3	NA	ASSSPLRVEQF
TRBV10-2	NA	ASSESSTGELF
TRBV7-6	TRBD2	ASSFGLAGGRLKGETQY
TRBV6-6	TRBD1	ASSYPRGTYQETQY
TRBV7-9	NA	ASSLARLTEDEQF
TRBV25-1	TRBD2	ASTAGGQAAKETQY
TRBV11-2	TRBD2	ASSSTRRLAGYNEQF
TRBV6-8	NA	ASSGLCGKDTQY
TRBV6-1	NA	ASNTGGPPLSNSPLH
TRBV7-2	NA	ASGAREGGDTDTQY
TRBV6-1	NA	ASREDSYQYNEQF
TRBV6-1	TRBD2	ASSEAGGALNIQY
TRBV11-2	NA	ASSHAGETQY
TRBV12-3/TRBV12-4	NA	ASTIGRTFQETQY
TRBV12-5	TRBD2	ASGLGLAGPYEQY
TRBV10-1	NA	ASSPQANTEAF
TRBV12-3/TRBV12-4	TRBD2	ASKLGLAASSYNEQY
TRBV6-1	NA	ASRGGSNQPQH
TRBV7-3	NA	ASSLRQSTDTQY
TRBV10-1	NA	ASSDGGGEYNEQF
TRBV6-1	TRBD1	ASSPYRGTNTEAF
TRBV6-1	TRBD1	ASSEAGTGVSGYT
TRBV6-1	TRBD2	ASRPRDRGGKETQY
TRBV6-1	NA	ASSDITSGLLRGDEKLF
TRBV6-1	TRBD2	ASRQTSGSNEQF
TRBV7-6	NA	ASSLVDPADRDNFTDTQY
TRBV4-1	TRBD2	ASRATRGGGETQY
TRBV6-5	TRBD1	ASSYGTGGYEQF
TRBV6-5	TRBD1	ASSYSRDRGAGELF